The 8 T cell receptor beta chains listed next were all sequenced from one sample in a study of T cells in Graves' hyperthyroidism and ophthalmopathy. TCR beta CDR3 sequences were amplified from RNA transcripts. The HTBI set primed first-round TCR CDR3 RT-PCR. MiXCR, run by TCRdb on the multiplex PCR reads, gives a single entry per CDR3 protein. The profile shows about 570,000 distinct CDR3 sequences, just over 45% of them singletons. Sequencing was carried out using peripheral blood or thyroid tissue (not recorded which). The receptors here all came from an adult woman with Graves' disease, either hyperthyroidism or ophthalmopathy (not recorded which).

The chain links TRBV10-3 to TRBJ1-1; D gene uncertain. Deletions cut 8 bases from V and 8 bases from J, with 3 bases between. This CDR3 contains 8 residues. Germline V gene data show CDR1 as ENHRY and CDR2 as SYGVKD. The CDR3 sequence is CAIGEAFF. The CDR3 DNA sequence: TGTGCCATCGGCGAAGCTTTCTTT.

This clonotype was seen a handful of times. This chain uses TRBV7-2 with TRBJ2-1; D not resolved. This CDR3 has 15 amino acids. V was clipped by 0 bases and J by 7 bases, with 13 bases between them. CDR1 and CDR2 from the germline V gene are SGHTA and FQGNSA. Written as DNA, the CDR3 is TGTGCCAGCAGCTTAGCGCTAGTAGCAAGAAATGAGCAGTTCTTC. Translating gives CASSLALVARNEQFF.

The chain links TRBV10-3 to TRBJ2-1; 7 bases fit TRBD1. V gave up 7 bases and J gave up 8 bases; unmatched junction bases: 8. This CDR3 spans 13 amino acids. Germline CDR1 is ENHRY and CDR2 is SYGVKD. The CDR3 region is CAINRGGGYEQFF. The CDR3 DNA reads TGTGCCATCAACAGGGGCGGTGGCTATGAGCAGTTCTTC.

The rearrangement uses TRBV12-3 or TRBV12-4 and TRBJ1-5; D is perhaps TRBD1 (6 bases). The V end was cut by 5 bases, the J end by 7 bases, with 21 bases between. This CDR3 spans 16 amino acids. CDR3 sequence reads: CASSPKWGASNQPQHF. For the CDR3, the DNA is TGTGCCAGCAGTCCCAAGTGGGGGGCTTCCAACCAGCCCCAGCATTTT.

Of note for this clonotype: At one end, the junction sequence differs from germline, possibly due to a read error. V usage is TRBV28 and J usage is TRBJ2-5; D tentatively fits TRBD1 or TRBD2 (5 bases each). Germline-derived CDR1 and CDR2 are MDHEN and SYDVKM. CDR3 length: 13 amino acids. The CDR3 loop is CAGSPLGRETHYF. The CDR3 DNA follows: TGTGCCGGCAGTCCCCTGGGACGAGAGACCCACTACTTC.

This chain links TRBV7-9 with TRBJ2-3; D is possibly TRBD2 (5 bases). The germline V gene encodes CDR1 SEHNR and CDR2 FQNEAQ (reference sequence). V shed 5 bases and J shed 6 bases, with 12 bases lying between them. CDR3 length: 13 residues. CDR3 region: CASSRGLMDTQYF. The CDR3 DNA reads TGTGCCAGCAGCCGAGGACTGATGGATACGCAGTATTTT.

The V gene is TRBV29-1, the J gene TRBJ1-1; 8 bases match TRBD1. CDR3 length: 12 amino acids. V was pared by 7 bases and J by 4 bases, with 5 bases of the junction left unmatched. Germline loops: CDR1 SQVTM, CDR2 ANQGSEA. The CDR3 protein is CSGGTGVTEAFF. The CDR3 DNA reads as TGCAGCGGCGGGACAGGAGTCACTGAAGCTTTCTTT.

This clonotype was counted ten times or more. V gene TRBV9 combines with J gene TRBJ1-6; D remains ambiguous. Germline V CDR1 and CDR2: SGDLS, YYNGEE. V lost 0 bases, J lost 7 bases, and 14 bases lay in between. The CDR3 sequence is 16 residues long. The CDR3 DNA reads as TGTGCCAGCAGCGTAGGAAGGGCAGTTCAAAATTCACCCCTCCACTTT. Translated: CASSVGRAVQNSPLHF.